Sequencing of this T cell receptor beta chain was carried out in a study of T cell clonality in common variable immunodeficiency. This clone was seen repeatedly, ten times or more. The antigen is not known. With the read ending 3 residues before the CDR3 end, the germline J gene is used to fill in that end. There are 12 residues in the CDR3. Trimming stripped 5 bases from V and 3 bases from J, with 8 bases between. The V gene's germline CDR1 is SEHNR and CDR2 FQNEAQ (reference sequence). Whole-study findings and limits: CVID subjects shared fewer TCRbeta clones than healthy controls did.

Sequencing input was equivalent genomic DNA from CVID and controls. This table comes from immunoSEQ multiplex PCR, and its TCRdb copy is limited to in-frame clones, with some not included. The data show fewer than 65,000 clones, none appearing only once, with around 0.8% held by the ten largest. The source is a person aged 18 to 70 in good health. Specimen: peripheral blood mononuclear cells. The V gene is TRBV7-9, the J gene TRBJ2-7, with a weak D call TRBD1 (6 bases). Partial CDR3 DNA: TGTGCCAGCAGCGAACAGGGCTACGAG. It encodes CASSEQGYE. The full CDR3 is CASSEQGYEQYF.